These 30 T cell receptor beta chains share one sample of origin, sequenced in a study of shared clonotypes between healthy human individuals. Using immunoSEQ multiplex PCR, the repertoire was profiled, and TCRdb retains in-frame clones only, with some absent. Of about 2 million clones in the sample, about 95% were seen once. Naive CD8 cells lacked CD45RO and underwent positive selection for CCR7, leaving out terminally differentiated effector memory CD45RA+ cells. Sequenced sample: naive CD8+ T cells sorted from blood. The receptors come from a man aged 18 to 29 in good health.

A word on this clone: The sample has other DNA sequences that encode this CDR3 too. V gene TRBV7-8 combines with J gene TRBJ2-7, with D possibly being TRBD2 (5 bases). The CDR3 loop spans 14 amino acids. Germline V gene sequence: CDR1 SGHVS, CDR2 FQNEAQ. V was cut by 5 bases and J by 2 bases, with 13 bases left in between. The CDR3 nucleotides are TGTGCCAGCAGCCTCCCGGGAAGAACCTACGAGCAGTACTTC. Amino acids: CASSLPGRTYEQYF.

The genes are TRBV4-3 and TRBJ2-1; D is undetermined. The V and J ends lost 0 bases and 8 bases respectively, with 11 bases between them. Per the germline V gene, CDR1 is LGHNA and CDR2 is YSLEER. The CDR3 length is 14 residues. As DNA, the CDR3 is TGCGCCAGCAGCCAAGATGAAGGGCCCTATGAGCAGTTCTTC. Translated, it gives CASSQDEGPYEQFF.

The V and J genes are TRBV4-2 and TRBJ2-7; D is perhaps TRBD2 (6 bases). Germline V gene sequence: CDR1 LGHNA, CDR2 YNFKEQ. V was shortened by 4 bases and J by 6 bases, with 13 bases between the two germline ends. There are 13 residues in the CDR3. The CDR3 coding sequence is TGTGCCAGCAGCCTCCCCGGAGGGCTCGAGCAGTACTTC. It codes for CASSLPGGLEQYF.

The chain couples TRBV9 to TRBJ2-5, with TRBD1 matching over 9 bases. The CDR3 covers 16 residues. Germline assignment: CDR1 SGDLS and CDR2 YYNGEE. J was trimmed by 3 bases and V by 0 bases; bases with no gene match: 6. The DNA for the CDR3 is TGTGCCAGCAGCGTAGGGGACAGGGACCCTGAAGAGACCCAGTACTTC. This gives the protein CASSVGDRDPEETQYF.

The rearrangement links TRBV11-2 to TRBJ2-4, with D possibly TRBD2 on 5 matching bases. The CDR3 extends over 13 amino acids. Germline CDR1 SGHAT, CDR2 FQNNGV. The ends were cut back, 4 bases at V and 8 bases at J, with 12 bases in the middle. CDR3 amino acids: CASSSGVLDIQYF. The DNA of the CDR3 is TGTGCCAGCAGCTCCGGGGTCCTGGACATTCAGTACTTC.

This sequence joins TRBV11-2 and TRBJ2-7, with a possible D match to TRBD1 (5 bases). This CDR3 comprises 16 residues. V lost 3 bases, J lost 1 base, and 16 bases lay in between. Germline V lookup: CDR1 SGHAT, CDR2 FQNNGV. The CDR3 protein is CASSFFEETGSYEQYF. Here the CDR3 DNA reads TGTGCCAGCAGCTTCTTCGAGGAAACAGGATCCTACGAGCAGTACTTC.

For this clone: The same CDR3 can be traced to other DNA sequences in this sample. The chain carries TRBV19 and TRBJ1-5; no reliable D call. Germline-derived CDR1 and CDR2 are LNHDA and SQIVND (reference sequence). The CDR3 has 15 residues. Between the trimmed V and J ends, which lost 5 bases and 0 bases, there was a span of 11 bases. This chain's CDR3 is CASSLTEYSNQPQHF. The CDR3 nucleotides are TGTGCCAGTAGTTTAACAGAGTATAGCAATCAGCCCCAGCATTTT.

The chain couples TRBV19 to TRBJ2-5; TRBD1 agrees at 9 bases. The germline CDR1 and CDR2 sequences are LNHDA and SQIVND (reference sequence). V was clipped by 2 bases and J by 5 bases; unmatched bases: 9. The CDR3 extends over 16 amino acids. The CDR3, as DNA: TGTGCCAGTAGTATAATGGGACAGGGTGGAGGTGAGACCCAGTACTTC. It translates to CASSIMGQGGGETQYF.

Comment on this clone: The sample has other DNA sequences that encode this CDR3 too. This chain links TRBV13 with TRBJ2-3; D is perhaps TRBD1 (5 bases). Germline CDR1 is PRHDT and CDR2 is FYEKMQ (reference sequence). The CDR3 extends over 14 amino acids. The ends were cut back, 5 bases at V and 6 bases at J, with 15 bases in the middle. DNA for the CDR3: TGTGCCAGCAGCCCTAGGGGTGGTGGCGATACGCAGTATTTT. Residues: CASSPRGGGDTQYF. The variable domain in full, completed from reference TRBV13 and TRBJ2-3, reads AAGVIQSPRHLIKEKRETATLKCYPIPRHDTVYWYQQGPGQDPQFLISFYEKMQSDKGSIPDRFSAQQFSDYHSELNMSSLELGDSALYFCASSPRGGGDTQYFGPGTRLTVL.

The gene calls are TRBV13 and TRBJ1-1; 8 nucleotides match TRBD1. Germline V gives CDR1 PRHDT, CDR2 FYEKMQ (reference sequence). This CDR3 contains 16 residues. Trimming at V came to 1 base and at J to 4 bases, leaving 8 bases not matched to a gene. The DNA for the CDR3 is TGTGCCAGCAGCTTAGCGGGCAGGGGGCGCGGCACTGAAGCTTTCTTT. Protein sequence: CASSLAGRGRGTEAFF.

On this clone: Other DNA sequences within the sample encode an identical CDR3. V usage is TRBV9 and J usage is TRBJ2-2; maybe TRBD2 (6 bases). The V gene's germline CDR1 is SGDLS and CDR2 YYNGEE. The CDR3 is 16 amino acids. Deletions cut 0 bases from V and 2 bases from J, with 11 bases between. The CDR3 region is CASSVEGLPNTGELFF. The CDR3 nucleotides are TGTGCCAGCAGCGTAGAGGGACTCCCAAACACCGGGGAGCTGTTTTTT.

The CDR3 here is CASNRPGPFF. DNA for the CDR3: TGTGCCAGCAACCGTCCGGGACCTTTCTTT. The chain carries TRBV2 and TRBJ1-1; D might be TRBD1 (5 bases). The CDR3 spans 10 residues. The germline CDR1 and CDR2 sequences are SNHLY and FYNNEI. Trimming removed 7 bases from V and 12 bases from J, with 12 bases in between.

V gene TRBV5-1 combines with J gene TRBJ2-1; no clear D gene. The CDR3 extends over 12 amino acids. V dropped 7 bases and J dropped 8 bases, with 13 bases sitting between them. Germline CDR1 SGHRS, CDR2 YFSETQ. The CDR3 DNA reads TGCGCCAGCGGCGCCGGCAGCTATGAGCAGTTCTTC. It is translated as CASGAGSYEQFF. Full variable domain (remainder filled in from reference TRBV5-1 and TRBJ2-1): KAGVTQTPRYLIKTRGQQVTLSCSPISGHRSVSWYQQTPGQGLQFLFEYFSETQRNKGNFPGRFSGRQFSNSRSEMNVSTLELGDSALYLCASGAGSYEQFFGPGTRLTVL.

The chain has TRBV27 and TRBJ2-7; D may match TRBD1 or TRBD2 (5 bases each). V was trimmed by 5 bases and J by 2 bases, leaving 16 bases between them. The CDR3 extends over 15 amino acids. CDR1 is MNHEY and CDR2 is SMNVEV in the germline V gene (reference sequence). This CDR3 is CASSPIGAGTYEQYF. In DNA form, the CDR3 reads TGTGCCAGCAGTCCGATCGGGGCAGGAACCTACGAGCAGTACTTC.

In the case of this clone: Other DNA sequences in this specimen translate into the identical CDR3. V gene TRBV5-6 combines with J gene TRBJ1-1; D unresolved. The CDR3 spans 12 residues. CDR1 is SGHDT, CDR2 YYEEEE, per germline. With 2 bases removed from V and 4 bases from J, the gap between germline ends came to 6 bases. DNA of the CDR3: TGTGCCAGCAGCTTTTCCGGCACTGAAGCTTTCTTT. This gives the protein CASSFSGTEAFF.

This chain connects TRBV7-9 to TRBJ2-5; D is ambiguous. Trimming cost V 2 bases and J 4 bases, with 11 bases left between them. CDR1 and CDR2 from the germline V gene are SEHNR and FQNEAQ (reference sequence). The CDR3 runs to 14 residues. CDR3 residues: CASSLYDNLETQYF. CDR3 in DNA: TGTGCCAGCAGCTTATATGACAATCTAGAGACCCAGTACTTC.

This clone has only a few counts. This same CDR3 is encoded by further DNA sequences in the sample. The V gene is TRBV6-5, the J gene TRBJ2-2; D not certain. V was clipped by 4 bases and J by 4 bases, with 7 bases between them. The CDR3 extends over 13 amino acids. CDR1 and CDR2 (germline): MNHEY, SVGAGI. DNA of the CDR3: TGTGCCAGCAGTTCCGTGGGCACCGGGGAGCTGTTTTTT. It translates to CASSSVGTGELFF.

The V call is TRBV7-2, the J call TRBJ1-2, with D possibly being TRBD1 (6 bases). Trimming stripped 8 bases from V and 4 bases from J, with 17 bases between. From germline, CDR1 is SGHTA and CDR2 FQGNSA. The CDR3 loop spans 14 amino acids. The CDR3 region has the DNA TGTGCCAGCTTTTGGGCAGGGGTCCTCTATGGCTACACCTTC. As protein: CASFWAGVLYGYTF.

A single count supports this clone. V gene TRBV7-9 combines with J gene TRBJ2-3, with D possibly TRBD1 on 5 matching bases. This CDR3 spans 15 amino acids. V shed 1 base and J shed 3 bases, with 11 bases lying between them. Germline lookup yields CDR1 SEHNR and CDR2 FQNEAQ (reference sequence). This CDR3 is CASSLGVRETDTQYF. DNA of the CDR3: TGTGCCAGCAGCTTAGGGGTCAGGGAAACAGATACGCAGTATTTT.

The V and J genes are TRBV11-2 and TRBJ2-1, with D hard to call. Germline CDR1 is SGHAT and CDR2 is FQNNGV. V was trimmed by 0 bases and J by 0 bases, leaving 12 bases between them. The CDR3 runs 17 residues. The DNA of the CDR3 is TGTGCCAGCAGCTTAGATTCGGGCAGGCGCTCCTACAATGAGCAGTTCTTC. Its protein product is CASSLDSGRRSYNEQFF. Combining the CDR3 with reference TRBV11-2 and TRBJ2-1 gives the whole variable domain EAGVAQSPRYKIIEKRQSVAFWCNPISGHATLYWYQQILGQGPKLLIQFQNNGVVDDSQLPKDRFSAERLKGVDSTLKIQPAKLEDSAVYLCASSLDSGRRSYNEQFFGPGTRLTVL.

This chain uses TRBV5-1 with TRBJ2-7; 8 bases fit TRBD1. After removal of 4 bases from V and 5 bases from J, the junction contained 8 bases not matched to a gene. CDR3 length: 14 amino acids. Germline V gene sequence: CDR1 SGHRS, CDR2 YFSETQ. In DNA form, the CDR3 reads TGCGCCAGCAGCCTATACCAGGGGGCCCACGAGCAGTACTTC. It yields the protein CASSLYQGAHEQYF.

V is TRBV27 and J is TRBJ2-2; D unresolved. Germline V gives CDR1 MNHEY, CDR2 SMNVEV (reference sequence). Trimming pared 4 bases from V and 1 base from J, leaving 10 bases between. This CDR3 has 15 amino acids. This chain's CDR3 is CASSWRHRNTGELFF. The CDR3 DNA reads TGTGCCAGCAGTTGGAGACATAGGAACACCGGGGAGCTGTTTTTT.

The gene calls are TRBV9 and TRBJ2-3, with TRBD1 matching 9 bases. V trimming: 4 bases; J trimming: 2 bases; junction bases outside the gene matches: 5. Germline CDR1 is SGDLS and CDR2 is YYNGEE. The CDR3 sequence is 15 residues long. For the CDR3, the DNA is TGTGCCAGCAGCCCCGGGACAGGGCTCACAGATACGCAGTATTTT. Translated: CASSPGTGLTDTQYF.

This clone was found once. Written as DNA, the CDR3 is TGTGCCAGCAGCCACACAGGGGTTAATGAAAAACTGTTTTTT. Amino acid sequence: CASSHTGVNEKLFF. The V call is TRBV11-2, the J call TRBJ1-4, with TRBD1 matching over 7 bases. V shed 5 bases, J shed 4 bases, and the junction held 4 bases outside the gene matches. From germline, CDR1 is SGHAT and CDR2 FQNNGV. The CDR3 extends over 14 amino acids.

CDR3: CASSGTSINEQFF. Here the CDR3 DNA reads TGCGCCAGCTCAGGGACTAGCATCAATGAGCAGTTCTTC. The rearrangement joins TRBV4-1 to TRBJ2-1, with 9 bases aligning to TRBD2. Per germline, CDR1 MGHRA and CDR2 YSYEKL. V gave up 8 bases and J gave up 6 bases; unmatched junction bases: 5. The CDR3 length is 13 residues.

A word on this clone: Other DNA sequences within the sample encode an identical CDR3. V usage is TRBV29-1 and J usage is TRBJ2-7, with D possibly called TRBD1 or TRBD2 (5 bases each). The CDR3 sequence is 12 residues long. V gave up 6 bases and J gave up 0 bases, with 9 bases separating them. Germline-derived CDR1 and CDR2 are SQVTM and ANQGSEA. CDR3 sequence: CSVGTGSYEQYF. The CDR3, as DNA: TGCAGCGTAGGGACGGGCTCCTACGAGCAGTACTTC.

V is TRBV4-1 and J is TRBJ2-1, with D possibly TRBD2 on 6 matching bases. This CDR3 has 16 amino acids. Germline V CDR1 and CDR2: MGHRA, YSYEKL. V was cut by 3 bases and J by 1 base, with 13 bases left in between. CDR3 DNA: TGCGCCAGCAGCCATGACGCGGGACTTTCCTACAATGAGCAGTTCTTC. Encoded protein: CASSHDAGLSYNEQFF.

V gene TRBV6-1 combines with J gene TRBJ1-3; D gene uncertain. The V and J ends lost 3 bases and 7 bases respectively, with 7 bases between them. This CDR3 is built from 12 residues. Germline V lookup: CDR1 MNHNS, CDR2 SASEGT. DNA of the CDR3: TGTGCCAGCAGTGATCTTGCGAACACCATATATTTT. It translates to CASSDLANTIYF.

The chain joins TRBV4-1 to TRBJ2-1, with D uncertain. The CDR3 runs to 15 residues. V was shortened by 1 base and J by 3 bases, with 10 bases between the two germline ends. Germline-derived CDR1 and CDR2 are MGHRA and YSYEKL. As DNA, the CDR3 is TGCGCCAGCAGCCAAGCTGGGAACCTCTACAATGAGCAGTTCTTC. Residues: CASSQAGNLYNEQFF.

The chain carries TRBV2 and TRBJ2-1; D is perhaps TRBD1 or TRBD2 (5 bases each). The CDR3 is 15 amino acids. The germline V and J ends were trimmed by 5 bases and 10 bases, with 21 bases remaining between them. The V gene's germline CDR1 is SNHLY and CDR2 FYNNEI. The CDR3 loop is CASSTAGTSQGEQFF. DNA of the CDR3: TGTGCCAGCAGTACAGCCGGGACGAGTCAAGGGGAGCAGTTCTTC.